The T cell receptor (beta chain) under discussion was sequenced for a study of tumor-infiltrating lymphocytes in primary liver carcinoma. With respect to this clonotype: Its antigen is unidentified. The germline gene is not matched at one end of the junction; a read error may be the cause.

TCR beta cDNA was reverse-transcribed from roughly 520 ng of total RNA. The reaction used a constant-region primer and ProtoScript II reverse transcriptase. Sequencing libraries for TCR beta derived from three nested multiplex PCR rounds that used slightly modified ARM-PCR. The first two PCR rounds used TRBV1-TRBV30 primers with a Cbeta primer, roughly 10 cycles each. TCRdb reprocessed the multiplex PCR reads via MiXCR and lists one record per CDR3 protein. Here the sample spans about 54,000 distinct CDR3 sequences, over 65% being singletons. Between 20 and 30 mg of unsorted bulk tissue served as the source from which RNA and DNA were co-extracted. Surgeons treated the primary liver carcinoma of the patients by surgical resection. Findings of the study overall: Tumors had a significantly higher top-250-clone fraction than blood (p = 0.039).

This CDR3 is 15 amino acids long. Germline CDR1 is SGHTA and CDR2 is FQGNSA. The receptor comes from a man aged 40-49 years with primary liver carcinoma and hepatitis B virus infection. Sequencing input: liver tumor tissue from sampling region 2. Noted subset: tumor region T2, inferior pole. The chain combines TRBV7-2 with TRBJ1-2, with D possibly being TRBD1 (5 bases). CDR3 coding DNA: TGTGCCAGTAGCTCGACGCAGGGAGAAGACTATGGCTACACCTTC. Its translation: CASSSTQGEDYGYTF.